Following are 21 T cell receptor beta chains from one sample sequenced in a study of T cells expressing NK-cell markers. No DNA is given; TCRdb re-called the 5' RACE reads and lists each CDR3 protein once. The sample table sets out about 370,000 distinct CDR3 sequences. The source material was blood T cells: a sorted CD56 or NKG2C T cell subset, CD4+ or CD8+ T cells, or bulk PBMC T cells (not recorded which). These receptors came from a woman between 45 and 60 years old in good health.

The chain combines TRBV29-1 with TRBJ2-5; TCRdb names TRBD2, which stays unverified in the absence of DNA. In germline, CDR1 is SQVTM, CDR2 ANQGSEA. The CDR3 has 13 residues. Here the CDR3 reads CSVVPLVQETQYF.

This chain links TRBV7-8 with TRBJ1-5. The V gene's germline CDR1 is SGHVS and CDR2 FQNEAQ. The CDR3 extends over 15 amino acids. The CDR3 sequence is CASSPITGHSQPQHF. Full variable domain (rest looked up from reference TRBV7-8 and TRBJ1-5): GAGVSQSPRYKVAKRGQDVALRCDPISGHVSLFWYQQALGQGPEFLTYFQNEAQLDKSGLPSDRFFAERPEGSVSTLKIQRTQQEDSAVYLCASSPITGHSQPQHFGDGTRLSIL.

The CDR3 is CASSFDPMANYGYTF. This rearrangement joins TRBV5-1 to TRBJ1-2. The CDR3 loop spans 15 amino acids. CDR1 is SGHRS, CDR2 YFSETQ, per germline.

CDR3 residues: CASSKVLAGGCTDTQYF. The chain uses TRBV21-1 and TRBJ2-3; TCRdb calls TRBD2, which cannot be checked without DNA. TRBV21-1 is classified as a pseudogene. CDR3 size: 17 residues.

The chain is built from TRBV5-5 and TRBJ1-2; TCRdb lists TRBD1, though no DNA is available to test this call. Germline V CDR1 and CDR2: SGHKS, YYEKEE (reference sequence). CDR3 length: 14 residues. The CDR3 protein is CASSSGQGKRGYTF. The entire variable domain, with the rest obtained from reference TRBV5-5 and TRBJ1-2, is as follows: DAGVTQSPTHLIKTRGQQVTLRCSPISGHKSVSWYQQVLGQGPQFIFQYYEKEERGRGNFPDRFSARQFPNYSSELNVNALLLGDSALYLCASSSGQGKRGYTFGSGTRLTVV.

The chain is built from TRBV12-5 and TRBJ2-5; no DNA is available, so the TRBD2 call from TCRdb remains unchecked. The CDR3 runs 14 residues. Germline V gene lookup returns CDR1 LGHNT and CDR2 FRNRAP. The CDR3 loop is CASGLVGTQETQYF.

The chain uses TRBV11-3 and TRBJ1-2. This CDR3 contains 14 residues. The germline V gene encodes CDR1 SGHNT and CDR2 YENEEA. The CDR3 here is CASSLSAANYGYTF.

The V call is TRBV19, the J call TRBJ2-2; there is no DNA to check the TCRdb D call of TRBD1. The V gene's germline CDR1 is LNHDA and CDR2 SQIVND (reference sequence). This CDR3 spans 14 amino acids. CDR3 sequence reads: CASSPFRGAGELFF.

The chain employs TRBV29-1 and TRBJ2-1; with no DNA, the TCRdb D assignment of TRBD1 cannot be verified. Germline loops: CDR1 SQVTM, CDR2 ANQGSEA. CDR3 length: 15 residues. The chain's CDR3 is CSVSLADPFNNEQFF.

The gene calls are TRBV4-1 and TRBJ2-5; no DNA is available, so the TRBD1 call from TCRdb remains unchecked. Germline CDR1 MGHRA, CDR2 YSYEKL. This CDR3 has 14 residues. The CDR3 loop is CASSQGGGSQTQYF.

J is TRBJ2-1 and V is TRBV14; TCRdb designates TRBD2, a call that cannot be tested without DNA. The germline CDR1 and CDR2 sequences are SGHDN and FVKESK. The CDR3 has 13 residues. The CDR3 sequence: CASTSGRYNEQFF.

The chain uses TRBV5-1 and TRBJ2-2; TCRdb indicates TRBD2, and absent DNA this call remains unverified. The CDR3 runs to 18 residues. Germline assignment: CDR1 SGHRS and CDR2 YFSETQ. The CDR3 here is CASSFRWLGSANTGELFF.

The chain employs TRBV13 and TRBJ2-4; TCRdb lists TRBD2, though no DNA is available to test this call. The CDR3 is 16 residues long. Germline V gives CDR1 PRHDT, CDR2 FYEKMQ (reference sequence). The CDR3 spells CASSLEASGKGNIQYF.

The V call is TRBV20-1, the J call TRBJ1-5. The germline V gene encodes CDR1 DFQATT and CDR2 SNEGSKA (reference sequence). This CDR3 has 12 residues. CDR3 in amino acids: CSARDGSGPQHF.

CDR3 sequence: CASSLARIAGGNEQFF. The chain combines TRBV7-9 with TRBJ2-1; the D gene TCRdb calls, TRBD2, cannot be checked with no DNA. This CDR3 region has 16 residues. In germline, CDR1 is SEHNR, CDR2 FQNEAQ (reference sequence).

This rearrangement joins TRBV12-3 or TRBV12-4 to TRBJ2-1. CDR3 length: 14 amino acids. CDR3 sequence reads: CASSFFLHYNEQFF.

The chain combines TRBV29-1 with TRBJ2-7. The length of the CDR3 is 11 residues. The germline V gene encodes CDR1 SQVTM and CDR2 ANQGSEA. CDR3 protein: CSVDISYEQYF.

This chain connects TRBV29-1 to TRBJ2-2. This CDR3 is built from 11 residues. CDR1 SQVTM and CDR2 ANQGSEA come from the germline V gene. The CDR3 sequence: CSGQNTGELFF.

J is TRBJ2-2 and V is TRBV4-1; TCRdb proposes TRBD2, but this gene call is untestable without DNA. This CDR3 is built from 16 residues. Looked up from germline, CDR1 is MGHRA and CDR2 is YSYEKL. The CDR3 sequence is CASSQGLAMGTGELFF.

The chain combines TRBV11-2 with TRBJ2-3; lacking DNA, the TRBD2 call made by TCRdb goes unchecked. The CDR3 length is 14 residues. The germline V gene encodes CDR1 SGHAT and CDR2 FQNNGV. CDR3 amino acids: CASRGGGGRDTQYF.

The V call is TRBV11-2, the J call TRBJ1-3. Germline lookup yields CDR1 SGHAT and CDR2 FQNNGV. This CDR3 is 15 amino acids long. The CDR3 protein is CASSRTELAGNTIYF.